A selection of T cell receptor beta chains follows, all from one sample in a study of beta chain features in type 1 diabetes. Sequencing used immunoSEQ multiplex PCR; TCRdb keeps in-frame clones, though not all of them. Altogether over 700,000 clones are present, 15% to 20% being singletons, with the ten largest covering 0.02% to 0.03%. Material: naive CD4+ T cells from blood. The receptors were sampled from a woman under 30 in good health. CDR3s include the opening cysteine and the closing phenylalanine or tryptophan. The D gene is left open where the match is weak. Some rows have no size entry. The others give once, few or many, or a class for an expanded clone.

TRBV2	TRBJ2-3	-	-	CAIRDLTDTQYF	TGTGCCATTCGGGACTTAACAGATACGCAGTATTTT
TRBV14	TRBJ2-5	TRBD2	-	CASSQSGTGETQYF	TGTGCCAGCAGCCAAAGCGGGACCGGAGAGACCCAGTACTTC
TRBV10-3	TRBJ2-1	-	many	CAITPTGVYNEQFF	TGTGCCATCACTCCAACGGGTGTTTACAATGAGCAGTTCTTC
TRBV9	TRBJ2-6	-	-	CASSVESRITGANVLTF	TGTGCCAGCAGCGTAGAGTCCCGGATAACCGGGGCCAACGTCCTGACTTTC
TRBV28	TRBJ2-1	-	-	CASSLILDNEQFF	TGTGCCAGCAGTTTGATCCTTGACAATGAGCAGTTCTTC
TRBV21-1	TRBJ2-7	-	few	CASSKEWRDPYEQYF	TGTGCCAGCAGCAAAGAGTGGCGGGATCCCTACGAGCAGTACTTC
TRBV2	TRBJ1-5	TRBD1	few	CASNRQGTNQWYNQPQHF	TGTGCCAGCAATCGACAGGGGACGAATCAATGGTACAATCAGCCCCAGCATTTT
TRBV5-4	TRBJ2-5	-	-	CASSFKVGGEETQYF	TGTGCCAGCAGCTTTAAGGTGGGAGGCGAGGAGACCCAGTACTTC
TRBV14	TRBJ2-3	-	-	CASSLTGTDTQYF	TGTGCCAGCAGCCTTACAGGCACAGATACGCAGTATTTT
TRBV7-9	TRBJ2-7	-	-	CASSRGLDRIYEQYF	TGTGCCAGCAGCCGGGGGCTGGACAGGATCTACGAGCAGTACTTC
TRBV10-3	TRBJ2-3	TRBD2	-	CAISEATSGSTLSTDTQYF	TGTGCCATCAGTGAGGCGACTAGCGGGAGCACTCTTAGCACAGATACGCAGTATTTT
TRBV4-3	TRBJ1-2	-	few	CASSQDWAVLNYGYTF	TGCGCCAGCAGCCAAGATTGGGCAGTTTTAAACTATGGCTACACCTTC
TRBV29-1	TRBJ2-5	TRBD1	-	CSVGTGWGTGETQYF	TGCAGCGTCGGGACAGGGTGGGGGACTGGGGAGACCCAGTACTTC
TRBV7-9	TRBJ2-7	TRBD1	few	CASSRQGSYEQYF	TGTGCCAGCAGTCGACAGGGCTCCTACGAGCAGTACTTC
TRBV5-1	TRBJ2-5	-	-	CASSRPLAYEETQYF	TGCGCCAGCAGCCGCCCGCTAGCGTATGAAGAGACCCAGTACTTC
TRBV4-2	TRBJ1-2	-	few	CASSPTTNYGYTF	TGTGCCAGCAGCCCTACTACGAACTATGGCTACACCTTC
TRBV5-4	TRBJ2-7	TRBD1	few	CASSFDRAYEQYF	TGTGCCAGCAGCTTCGACAGGGCCTACGAGCAGTACTTC
TRBV21-1	TRBJ2-7	-	few	CASSTTSGYVSYEQYF	TGTGCCAGCAGCACCACTAGCGGGTACGTCTCCTACGAGCAGTACTTC
TRBV7-3	TRBJ2-5	-	few	CASSPGHSETQYF	TGTGCCAGCAGCCCGGGGCACTCCGAGACCCAGTACTTC
TRBV19	TRBJ2-7	TRBD1	-	CASSMRGQVNEQYF	TGTGCCAGTAGTATGAGGGGACAGGTTAACGAGCAGTACTTC
TRBV10-3	TRBJ1-5	-	few	CAIRPGPNQPQHF	TGTGCCATCAGACCGGGGCCAAATCAGCCCCAGCATTTT
TRBV11-2	TRBJ2-2	-	few	CASKASLNTGELFF	TGTGCCAGCAAGGCTAGTCTGAACACCGGGGAGCTGTTTTTT
TRBV7-2	TRBJ2-5	-	-	CASSLDSAGTPQETQYF	TGTGCCAGCAGCTTAGATTCGGCAGGGACACCTCAAGAGACCCAGTACTTC
TRBV2	TRBJ2-4	-	few	CASSDVPVEAKNIQYF	TGTGCCAGCAGTGATGTGCCAGTAGAGGCCAAAAACATTCAGTACTTC
TRBV7-2	TRBJ2-1	-	-	CASSLGLTDYEQFF	TGTGCCAGCAGCTTAGGACTTACAGACTATGAGCAGTTCTTC
TRBV21-1	TRBJ1-3	-	-	CASFKTVSGNTIYF	TGTGCCAGCTTTAAGACAGTCTCTGGAAACACCATATATTTT
TRBV4-3	TRBJ2-2	TRBD2	few	CASSQAPSGTRNTGELFF	TGCGCCAGCAGCCAAGCGCCTAGCGGAACTAGAAACACCGGGGAGCTGTTTTTT
TRBV19	TRBJ2-4	-	-	CASRLPVTAKGDIQYF	TGTGCCAGTAGACTGCCCGTGACCGCCAAGGGGGACATTCAGTACTTC
TRBV18	TRBJ1-2	-	few	CASSPEQGGGYTF	TGTGCCAGCTCACCAGAACAGGGTGGTGGCTACACCTTC
TRBV27	TRBJ1-4	-	-	CASSRRSGVQGKLFF	TGTGCCAGCAGCCGGAGGTCGGGGGTACAGGGAAAACTGTTTTTT
TRBV10-3	TRBJ2-3	-	few	CAISDGEPGDTQYF	TGTGCCATCAGTGACGGGGAACCGGGTGATACGCAGTATTTT
TRBV7-2	TRBJ1-2	TRBD1	-	CASRSGRGKGYTF	TGTGCCAGCAGGAGCGGCAGGGGGAAAGGCTACACCTTC
TRBV5-1	TRBJ2-1	TRBD2	few	CASSLRGTSRNNEQFF	TGCGCCAGCAGCTTGCGGGGGACTAGCAGAAACAATGAGCAGTTCTTC
TRBV5-1	TRBJ2-1	TRBD2	few	CASSLGLAGTAYNEQFF	TGCGCCAGCAGCTTGGGACTAGCGGGAACAGCCTACAATGAGCAGTTCTTC
TRBV2	TRBJ2-7	TRBD2	few	CASNKREVPDEQYF	TGTGCCAGCAATAAGCGGGAGGTCCCTGACGAGCAGTACTTC
TRBV28	TRBJ1-2	TRBD1	few	CASSWDRGSGYTF	TGTGCCAGCAGTTGGGACAGAGGCTCTGGCTACACCTTC
TRBV4-3	TRBJ1-4	-	few	CASSQDGNQRNEKLFF	TGCGCCAGCAGCCAAGATGGGAACCAGAGGAATGAAAAACTGTTTTTT
TRBV7-3	TRBJ2-3	-	-	CASSFGHSGKADTQYF	TGTGCCAGCAGCTTTGGCCATTCGGGGAAAGCAGATACGCAGTATTTT
TRBV6-5	TRBJ2-3	-	-	CASSLDGSTDTQYF	TGTGCCAGCAGCCTAGACGGTAGCACAGATACGCAGTATTTT
TRBV9	TRBJ2-3	TRBD2	-	CASSPLGLAGGADTQYF	TGTGCCAGCAGCCCTTTAGGACTAGCGGGAGGGGCAGATACGCAGTATTTT
TRBV7-2	TRBJ2-3	TRBD2	-	CASSLGAGGPADTQYF	TGTGCCAGCAGCTTAGGAGCGGGAGGGCCAGCAGATACGCAGTATTTT
TRBV9	TRBJ2-2	-	-	CASSVGVSGPGELFF	TGTGCCAGCAGCGTAGGTGTATCAGGCCCCGGGGAGCTGTTTTTT
TRBV6-1	TRBJ2-2	-	few	CASRINWELFF	TGTGCCAGCAGGATCAACTGGGAGCTGTTTTTT
TRBV9	TRBJ2-6	-	few	CASSALLGAGANVLTF	TGTGCCAGCAGCGCCCTTCTGGGGGCTGGGGCCAACGTCCTGACTTTC
TRBV19	TRBJ2-7	-	few	CASSIRGRSYEQYF	TGTGCCAGTAGTATCCGGGGACGCTCCTACGAGCAGTACTTC
TRBV28	TRBJ2-7	-	-	CASSLGQAAYEQYF	TGTGCCAGCAGTTTGGGGCAGGCCGCCTACGAGCAGTACTTC
TRBV18	TRBJ1-1	-	few	CASTMRPERDTEAFF	TGTGCCAGCACCATGCGACCAGAGAGGGACACTGAAGCTTTCTTT
TRBV7-9	TRBJ2-1	-	few	CASSLGQTRGEQFF	TGTGCCAGCAGCTTGGGACAGACACGGGGGGAGCAGTTCTTC
TRBV2	TRBJ2-1	TRBD2	-	CASRGLAETNEQFF	TGTGCCAGCAGAGGACTAGCGGAAACCAATGAGCAGTTCTTC
TRBV2	TRBJ2-5	-	-	CASSADGYQETQYF	TGTGCCAGCAGCGCGGACGGGTACCAAGAGACCCAGTACTTC
TRBV19	TRBJ2-2	TRBD2	-	CASNSVTGGFTGELFF	TGTGCCAGCAACTCAGTTACGGGAGGTTTCACCGGGGAGCTGTTTTTT
TRBV18	TRBJ1-4	TRBD1	-	CASSSTGTGSEKLFF	TGTGCCAGCTCATCTACCGGGACAGGGTCGGAAAAACTGTTTTTT
TRBV7-2	TRBJ2-7	TRBD1	-	CASRGQGGYEQYF	TGTGCCAGCCGAGGACAGGGGGGGTACGAGCAGTACTTC
TRBV6-5	TRBJ1-5	-	-	CASSYSPGANQPQHF	TGTGCCAGCAGTTACTCGCCCGGGGCGAATCAGCCCCAGCATTTT